This T cell receptor (beta chain) was identified in a study of cytotoxic CD8 clonotypes in ibrutinib-treated CLL. Study-wide context: Response was recorded as partial in approximately 24 patients and complete in 2; at median 68 months, roughly 15 remained remitted and approximately twelve had progressed.

Regarding this clone: Its antigen remains unidentified.

Germline CDR1 and CDR2: SGHAT and FQNNGV. This CDR3 is 14 amino acids long. The ends were cut back, 1 base at V and 4 bases at J, with 9 bases in the middle. Findings and limits, study-wide: On treatment, the uncommon public clonotypes contracted or remained stable. Baseline clonality exceeded age-matched healthy donors and tracked circulating CD8+ T-cell counts.

Assay used: immunoSEQ multiplex PCR; TCRdb lists only in-frame clones, some missing. The repertoire holds over 250,000 clones, less than 85% seen once, with 5.6% in the top ten. TCR beta libraries used about 2 micrograms of DNA from cryopreserved PBMCs. The receptor was isolated from a human donor with chronic lymphocytic leukemia. V gene TRBV11-2 combines with J gene TRBJ2-3; D remains unclear. Sequenced here: PBMCs, sampled at disease progression, from a patient treated with ibrutinib. As DNA, the CDR3 is TGTGCCAGCAGCTTAGTCCCGGTCGCAGATACGCAGTATTTT. Translated: CASSLVPVADTQYF.